This entry lists 22 T cell receptor beta chains sequenced from one sample in a study of cytomegalovirus exposure and HLA in healthy donors. The protocol was immunoSEQ multiplex PCR, while the TCRdb copy is restricted to in-frame clones and leaves out a portion. The sample comprises 150,000 to 200,000 clones, 89% of which are singletons, and 4% to 5% rests with the top ten. The sample comprised PBMCs. The receptors stem from a young man in good health and CMV-seropositive.

The chain uses TRBV5-1 and TRBJ2-5, with D maybe TRBD1 (5 bases). V was shortened by 0 bases and J by 4 bases, with 19 bases between the two germline ends. CDR3 length equals 17 residues. Per germline, CDR1 SGHRS and CDR2 YFSETQ. This CDR3 reads CASSLEVGRVFRETQYF. DNA of the CDR3: TGCGCCAGCAGCTTGGAGGTCGGCAGGGTGTTTCGAGAGACCCAGTACTTC. The variable domain in full, completed from reference TRBV5-1 and TRBJ2-5, reads KAGVTQTPRYLIKTRGQQVTLSCSPISGHRSVSWYQQTPGQGLQFLFEYFSETQRNKGNFPGRFSGRQFSNSRSEMNVSTLELGDSALYLCASSLEVGRVFRETQYFGPGTRLLVL.

The rearrangement joins TRBV7-9 to TRBJ2-5; 7 bases align to TRBD2. This CDR3 is 16 amino acids long. Losses at the gene ends were 5 bases for V and 4 bases for J; bases not matched to a gene: 13. Germline V CDR1 and CDR2: SEHNR, FQNEAQ (reference sequence). The CDR3 DNA reads TGTGCCAGCAGCAAGGTAGCCCTAGGCGGGGGAGAGACCCAGTACTTC. This gives the protein CASSKVALGGGETQYF. Full variable domain (outside the CDR3, taken from reference TRBV7-9 and TRBJ2-5): DTGVSQNPRHKITKRGQNVTFRCDPISEHNRLYWYRQTLGQGPEFLTYFQNEAQLEKSRLLSDRFSAERPKGSFSTLEIQRTEQGDSAMYLCASSKVALGGGETQYFGPGTRLLVL.

The chain recombines TRBV13 with TRBJ2-7, with 7 bases identical to TRBD2. V shed 7 bases, J shed 4 bases, and the junction held 7 bases outside the gene matches. The germline gives CDR1 PRHDT, CDR2 FYEKMQ (reference sequence). This CDR3 comprises 13 residues. CDR3 coding DNA: TGTGCCAGCACTGGCGGGAGTTTATACGAGCAGTACTTC. Translated, it gives CASTGGSLYEQYF.

The sample holds one count of this clone. This chain joins TRBV7-9 and TRBJ2-5, with 11 bases fitting TRBD2. CDR1 is SEHNR, CDR2 FQNEAQ, per germline (reference sequence). J was trimmed by 4 bases and V by 7 bases; bases with no gene match: 8. CDR3 length equals 15 residues. Here the CDR3 DNA reads TGTGCCAGCAATCCACTAGCGGGAGTAGCAGAGACCCAGTACTTC. Encoded protein: CASNPLAGVAETQYF.

This clone was picked up one time. The chain carries TRBV28 and TRBJ2-1, with 7 bases matching TRBD2. Germline V gene sequence: CDR1 MDHEN, CDR2 SYDVKM. This CDR3 spans 15 amino acids. J was trimmed by 2 bases and V by 3 bases; bases with no gene match: 4. The CDR3 spells CASSFKREAYNEQFF. The CDR3 nucleotides read TGTGCCAGCAGTTTTAAGCGGGAAGCCTACAATGAGCAGTTCTTC.

This rearrangement joins TRBV11-2 to TRBJ1-1; no firm D call. The germline CDR1 and CDR2 sequences are SGHAT and FQNNGV. This CDR3 has 13 residues. With 1 base removed from V and 4 bases from J, the gap between germline ends came to 7 bases. CDR3 residues: CASSLGSGTEAFF. CDR3 nucleotide sequence: TGTGCCAGCAGCTTAGGATCCGGCACTGAAGCTTTCTTT.

The count of this clone is one. The chain recombines TRBV16 with TRBJ2-7; 8 bases are a match to TRBD1. V shed 2 bases and J 1 base; nucleotides not matched to a gene: 7. This CDR3 is built from 16 residues. Germline V gene data show CDR1 as KGHSY and CDR2 as FQNENV. The CDR3 reads CASSQPYDRGSYEQYF. The DNA for the CDR3 is TGTGCCAGCAGCCAACCCTACGACAGGGGTTCCTACGAGCAGTACTTC.

The chain has TRBV6-5 and TRBJ1-2, with D uncertain. CDR3 length equals 16 residues. V lost 0 bases and J 2 bases, leaving 13 bases between the germline ends. The germline gives CDR1 MNHEY, CDR2 SVGAGI. CDR3 coding DNA: TGTGCCAGCAGTTACTCGAGTACGTCCGCCAACTATGGCTACACCTTC. This sequence encodes CASSYSSTSANYGYTF.

This chain joins TRBV7-9 and TRBJ2-7; tentatively, D is TRBD2 (6 bases). Per germline, CDR1 SEHNR and CDR2 FQNEAQ (reference sequence). The CDR3 sequence is 14 residues long. Between the trimmed V and J ends, which lost 5 bases and 6 bases, there was a span of 17 bases. CDR3 region: CASSRDWESTEQYF. CDR3 nucleotides: TGTGCCAGCAGCCGGGACTGGGAATCTACCGAGCAGTACTTC.

The rearrangement uses TRBV4-1 and TRBJ2-5; D may be TRBD2 (5 bases). Germline CDR1 reads MGHRA; CDR2 reads YSYEKL. CDR3 size: 15 residues. V lost 3 bases, J lost 2 bases, and 13 bases lay in between. CDR3 sequence: CASSHGVVNQETQYF. CDR3 bases: TGCGCCAGCAGCCACGGGGTCGTTAATCAAGAGACCCAGTACTTC.

V is TRBV6-1 and J is TRBJ2-3; TRBD1 aligns across 9 bases. The CDR3 has 15 amino acids. With 3 bases clipped from V and 4 bases from J, the junction kept 5 bases outside the gene matches. Germline loops: CDR1 MNHNS, CDR2 SASEGT. CDR3 coding DNA: TGTGCCAGCAGTGAGGGACAGGGTGGCGCAGATACGCAGTATTTT. Protein: CASSEGQGGADTQYF.

This clone was counted once. This chain joins TRBV7-9 and TRBJ1-1; D is perhaps TRBD1 (5 bases). CDR1 is SEHNR and CDR2 is FQNEAQ in the germline V gene (reference sequence). Trimming stripped 1 base from V and 5 bases from J, with 14 bases between. The CDR3 spans 15 residues. In DNA form, the CDR3 reads TGTGCCAGCAGCTTAGGAGCAGGGCCCTCTACTGAAGCTTTCTTT. It codes for CASSLGAGPSTEAFF. Full variable domain (remainder filled in from reference TRBV7-9 and TRBJ1-1): DTGVSQNPRHKITKRGQNVTFRCDPISEHNRLYWYRQTLGQGPEFLTYFQNEAQLEKSRLLSDRFSAERPKGSFSTLEIQRTEQGDSAMYLCASSLGAGPSTEAFFGQGTRLTVV.

CDR3 protein: CASREGQEPSGYTF. CDR3 nucleotide sequence: TGTGCCAGCAGGGAAGGACAGGAGCCCTCGGGCTACACCTTC. This chain links TRBV6-5 with TRBJ1-2; 7 bases are shared with TRBD1. Germline loops: CDR1 MNHEY, CDR2 SVGAGI. The CDR3 has 14 residues. V lost 6 bases, J lost 8 bases, and 12 bases stayed unmatched.

The chain uses TRBV6-4 and TRBJ2-7; D remains ambiguous. This CDR3 region has 12 residues. V was trimmed by 5 bases and J by 3 bases, leaving 8 bases between them. CDR1 is MRHNA and CDR2 is SNTAGT in the germline V gene. The CDR3, as DNA: TGTGCCAGCAGTCCTCGGTTCTACGAGCAGTACTTC. This sequence encodes CASSPRFYEQYF.

The chain recombines TRBV21-1 with TRBJ2-7; the table gives TRBD2 as D, unverified against the DNA. TRBV21-1 constitutes a pseudogene. This CDR3 has 16 residues. CDR3 sequence (DNA): TGTGCCAGCAGCAAAATAGTTCGGGACTGGTCCTACGAGCAGTACTTC. Translating it yields CASSKIVRDWSYEQYF.

This chain uses TRBV6-5 with TRBJ2-5; D may be TRBD2 (6 bases). Germline V lookup: CDR1 MNHEY, CDR2 SVGAGI. The length of the CDR3 is 14 residues. The ends were cut back, 8 bases at V and 5 bases at J, with 18 bases in the middle. CDR3 region: CASAEGWGRETQYF. The CDR3 bases are TGTGCCAGCGCGGAGGGGTGGGGCCGTGAGACCCAGTACTTC.

This sequence joins TRBV5-1 and TRBJ2-3; maybe TRBD2 (7 bases). Trimming stripped 7 bases from V and 3 bases from J, with 18 bases between. The CDR3 is made up of 15 amino acids. CDR1 SGHRS and CDR2 YFSETQ come from the germline V gene. CDR3 nucleotides: TGCGCCAGCGGACCCCGGGGGGCGCATACAGATACGCAGTATTTT. Amino acids: CASGPRGAHTDTQYF. Looking up the rest from reference TRBV5-1 and TRBJ2-3 gives the full variable domain: KAGVTQTPRYLIKTRGQQVTLSCSPISGHRSVSWYQQTPGQGLQFLFEYFSETQRNKGNFPGRFSGRQFSNSRSEMNVSTLELGDSALYLCASGPRGAHTDTQYFGPGTRLTVL.

V gene TRBV30 combines with J gene TRBJ2-5, with D tentatively TRBD2 (6 bases). CDR1 and CDR2 from the germline V gene are GTSNPN and SVGIG (reference sequence). This CDR3 comprises 15 residues. The germline V and J ends were trimmed by 4 bases and 2 bases, with 17 bases remaining between them. The CDR3 DNA is TGTGCCTGGACCCCTCTTGGGGGGAGGCAAGAGACCCAGTACTTC. Translating it yields CAWTPLGGRQETQYF.

The V and J genes are TRBV15 and TRBJ2-1; perhaps TRBD1 as D (6 bases). Germline CDR1 reads LNHNV; CDR2 reads YYDKDF (reference sequence). The CDR3 runs to 15 residues. The V and J ends lost 0 bases and 2 bases respectively, with 8 bases between them. The CDR3 nucleotides read TGTGCCACCAGCAGAGACAGGGGTACCTACAATGAGCAGTTCTTC. This codes for CATSRDRGTYNEQFF.

The rearrangement links TRBV9 to TRBJ2-3; 10 bases agree with TRBD1. V lost 0 bases to trimming and J lost 2 bases; unmatched junction nucleotides: 6. This CDR3 spans 17 amino acids. CDR1 and CDR2 (germline): SGDLS, YYNGEE. In nucleotides, the CDR3 is TGTGCCAGCAGCGTAGGAGACAGGGGGCAATACACAGATACGCAGTATTTT. This codes for CASSVGDRGQYTDTQYF.

A single count supports this clone. The CDR3 DNA follows: TGTGCCAGCAGCTTGGTTATGGACAGGGTGGAAACCGGGGAGCTGTTTTTT. Its translation: CASSLVMDRVETGELFF. The V call is TRBV5-6, the J call TRBJ2-2, with TRBD1 identical over 8 bases. The CDR3 has 17 amino acids. The germline gives CDR1 SGHDT, CDR2 YYEEEE. V shed 0 bases and J 5 bases; nucleotides not matched to a gene: 9.

The chain couples TRBV14 to TRBJ2-1; D not certain. This CDR3 is 14 amino acids long. CDR1 and CDR2 (germline): SGHDN, FVKESK. Trimming took off 0 bases at V and 9 bases at J, with 12 bases between the two ends. The CDR3 DNA reads as TGTGCCAGCAGCCAAGAAACTGGTAGTCGTGAGCAGTTCTTC. Translated, it gives CASSQETGSREQFF.